This T cell receptor (beta chain) is drawn from a study of cytomegalovirus exposure and HLA in healthy donors. The primer mix had 60 Vbeta and 13 Jbeta primers. Method: immunoSEQ multiplex PCR; TCRdb's copy keeps in-frame clones and lacks some. Of about 260,000 clones listed, around 66% were seen once; the top ten hold around 2.3%. The V gene lost 6 bases and the J gene lost 4 bases, with 7 bases spanning the gap. This CDR3 comprises 12 residues. Germline V CDR1 and CDR2: MNHEY, SMNVEV (reference sequence). Material: PBMCs. The TCR comes from a female donor in good health and CMV-seronegative. The gene calls are TRBV27 and TRBJ1-5; D is perhaps TRBD1 (6 bases). This CDR3 is CASSRGNQPQHF. Here the CDR3 DNA reads TGTGCCAGCAGCAGGGGTAATCAGCCCCAGCATTTT.